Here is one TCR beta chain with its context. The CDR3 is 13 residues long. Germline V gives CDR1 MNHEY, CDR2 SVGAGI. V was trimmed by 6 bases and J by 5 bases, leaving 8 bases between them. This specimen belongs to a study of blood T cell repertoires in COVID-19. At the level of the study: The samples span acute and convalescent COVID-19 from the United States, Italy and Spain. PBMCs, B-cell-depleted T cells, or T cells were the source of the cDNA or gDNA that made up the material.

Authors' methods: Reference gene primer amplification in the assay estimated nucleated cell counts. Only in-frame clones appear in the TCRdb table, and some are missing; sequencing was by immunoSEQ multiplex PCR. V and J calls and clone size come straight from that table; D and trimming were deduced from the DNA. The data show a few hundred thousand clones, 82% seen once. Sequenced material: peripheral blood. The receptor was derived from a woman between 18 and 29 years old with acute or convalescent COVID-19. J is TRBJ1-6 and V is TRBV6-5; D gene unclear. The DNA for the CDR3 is TGTGCCAGCAGAATGGCGGATAATTCACCCCTCCACTTT. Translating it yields CASRMADNSPLHF.